Listed below are T cell receptor beta chains from one sample, sequenced in a study of cytomegalovirus exposure and HLA in healthy donors. Data came from immunoSEQ multiplex PCR; TCRdb stores just in-frame clones and leaves some out. Of about 130,000 clones in the sample, about nine tenths were seen once. Specimen: PBMCs. The receptor set was obtained from a young man in good health and CMV-seronegative. Each CDR3 is given with its conserved first and last residue. D genes are given only for firm matches. Expanded clones are given a class, and other clones once, few, many or no size at all.

J gene	clone size	V gene	D gene	CDR3 protein	CDR3 DNA
TRBJ2-7	NA	TRBV6-1	TRBD1	CATENLGTDEQYF	TGTGCCACGGAGAATCTCGGGACAGACGAGCAGTACTTC
TRBJ1-2	few	TRBV6-5	NA	CASSYEGEVAGYTF	TGTGCCAGCAGTTACGAGGGAGAGGTTGCTGGCTACACCTTC
TRBJ2-5	NA	TRBV30	NA	CAWAKGGETQYF	TGTGCCTGGGCCAAGGGGGGGGAGACCCAGTACTTC
TRBJ2-7	NA	TRBV27	NA	CASSLQGRLYEQYF	TGTGCCAGCAGTTTACAGGGCCGGTTATACGAGCAGTACTTC
TRBJ2-7	NA	TRBV6-5	NA	CASGSSYEQYF	TGTGCCAGCGGGAGCTCCTACGAGCAGTACTTC
TRBJ1-3	NA	TRBV9	NA	CASSVAATGPGNTIYF	TGTGCCAGCAGCGTAGCTGCCACAGGGCCGGGAAACACCATATATTTT
TRBJ2-5	NA	TRBV10-3	TRBD2	CATGGTGETQYF	TGTGCCACGGGGGGGACCGGAGAGACCCAGTACTTC
TRBJ1-1	few	TRBV5-4	TRBD1	CASSRGQADTEAFF	TGTGCCAGCAGCAGGGGACAGGCAGACACTGAAGCTTTCTTT
TRBJ1-2	NA	TRBV7-9	NA	CASSLEDGGWYGYTF	TGTGCCAGCAGCTTAGAGGACGGGGGTTGGTATGGCTACACCTTC
TRBJ2-1	NA	TRBV6-1	TRBD1	CASRRQGGNEQFF	TGTGCCAGCAGACGACAGGGCGGGAATGAGCAGTTCTTC
TRBJ2-1	NA	TRBV7-9	TRBD2	CASSLGLADNNEQFF	TGTGCCAGCAGCTTGGGACTAGCGGACAACAATGAGCAGTTCTTC
TRBJ1-1	NA	TRBV6-5	NA	CASSRSGPSGTEAFF	TGTGCCAGCAGCCGTAGCGGTCCCTCGGGGACTGAAGCTTTCTTT
TRBJ2-5	NA	TRBV7-3	TRBD2	CASSPSPGGRKTQYF	TGTGCCAGCAGCCCTAGCCCCGGGGGGAGAAAGACCCAGTACTTC
TRBJ2-7	NA	TRBV19	TRBD1	CASSGTGWREQYF	TGTGCCAGTAGCGGGACAGGGTGGCGAGAGCAGTACTTC
TRBJ2-7	NA	TRBV5-1	TRBD2	CASSPGLGGHEQYF	TGCGCCAGCAGCCCAGGTCTGGGAGGGCACGAGCAGTACTTC
TRBJ2-3	NA	TRBV14	TRBD2	CASSALAAYTDTQYF	TGTGCCAGCAGCGCACTAGCGGCCTACACAGATACGCAGTATTTT
TRBJ2-7	NA	TRBV6-5	NA	CASSYEEVNEQYF	TGTGCCAGCAGTTACGAGGAGGTAAACGAGCAGTACTTC
TRBJ1-4	NA	TRBV4-1	TRBD1	CASSQTGTGNEKLFF	TGCGCCAGCAGCCAAACCGGGACAGGGAATGAAAAACTGTTTTTT
TRBJ2-5	NA	TRBV19	TRBD2	CASSYKASSGSPETQYF	TGTGCCAGTAGCTACAAGGCGTCTAGCGGGAGTCCAGAGACCCAGTACTTC
TRBJ2-3	NA	TRBV29-1	NA	CSVELSGLLAPDTQYF	TGCAGTGTTGAACTGTCCGGACTCCTCGCTCCAGATACGCAGTATTTT
TRBJ2-7	NA	TRBV4-3	NA	CASSPTLDGGALQYF	TGCGCCAGCAGCCCTACCTTAGACGGTGGAGCATTGCAGTACTTC
TRBJ1-2	NA	TRBV7-2	NA	CASSLVGAARVDYGYTF	TGTGCCAGCAGCTTAGTTGGGGCAGCACGAGTCGACTATGGCTACACCTTC
TRBJ1-2	few	TRBV9	NA	CASSPNNRNDYGYTF	TGTGCCAGCAGCCCAAACAACAGGAACGATTATGGCTACACCTTC
TRBJ2-5	NA	TRBV18	NA	CASSPPGTSQETQYF	TGTGCCAGCTCACCACCGGGGACATCTCAAGAGACCCAGTACTTC
TRBJ2-7	NA	TRBV11-2	NA	CASSSYMGAGYEQYF	TGTGCCAGCAGCTCGTATATGGGCGCAGGGTACGAGCAGTACTTC
TRBJ2-7	few	TRBV4-1	TRBD2	CASSQESLAGGTYEQYF	TGCGCCAGCAGCCAAGAATCTCTAGCGGGAGGGACCTACGAGCAGTACTTC
TRBJ2-5	NA	TRBV25-1	TRBD1	CASSEYLTGEETQYF	TGTGCCAGCAGTGAATACTTGACAGGGGAGGAGACCCAGTACTTC
TRBJ1-5	once	TRBV9	NA	CASSYDRDQPQHF	TGTGCCAGCAGCTATGACAGAGATCAGCCCCAGCATTTT
TRBJ2-1	NA	TRBV23-1	TRBD1	CASSTGTGGNEQFF	TGCGCCAGCAGCACCGGGACAGGGGGCAATGAGCAGTTCTTC
TRBJ2-2	NA	TRBV19	NA	CASRQANTGELFF	TGTGCCAGTAGACAGGCAAACACCGGGGAGCTGTTTTTT
TRBJ1-5	NA	TRBV27	TRBD1	CASSLSMTGIKNLFGPQHF	TGTGCCAGCAGTTTATCGATGACAGGGATTAAAAACCTATTTGGCCCCCAGCATTTT
TRBJ2-7	NA	TRBV2	TRBD2	CASSVRRGLASYEQYF	TGTGCCAGCAGTGTTAGGCGGGGGTTGGCCTCCTACGAGCAGTACTTC
TRBJ2-7	NA	TRBV5-1	TRBD1	CASSYLGQAYEQYF	TGCGCCAGCAGTTATTTGGGACAGGCCTACGAGCAGTACTTC
TRBJ2-3	NA	TRBV5-4	TRBD1	CASSLDKGATDTQYF	TGTGCCAGCAGCTTGGATAAGGGGGCGACAGATACGCAGTATTTT
TRBJ2-7	NA	TRBV7-9	NA	CASSPPLGLSYEQYF	TGTGCCAGCAGCCCGCCCCTGGGGCTGAGCTACGAGCAGTACTTC
TRBJ2-1	NA	TRBV4-1	TRBD1	CASSPGTGGAGAYNEQFF	TGCGCCAGCAGCCCTGGGACAGGGGGAGCGGGAGCGTACAATGAGCAGTTCTTC
TRBJ1-3	NA	TRBV29-1	NA	CSVDGTDQSGNTIYF	TGCAGCGTCGATGGAACAGACCAATCTGGAAACACCATATATTTT
TRBJ1-1	NA	TRBV2	TRBD1	CASQRTGVTTEAFF	TGTGCCAGCCAGAGGACAGGGGTTACCACTGAAGCTTTCTTT
TRBJ1-1	NA	TRBV11-3	NA	CASSGQLNTEAFF	TGTGCCAGCAGTGGACAGCTTAACACTGAAGCTTTCTTT
TRBJ1-2	NA	TRBV27	NA	CASSLDVGAYGYTF	TGTGCCAGCAGTTTAGATGTAGGGGCCTATGGCTACACCTTC
TRBJ2-5	NA	TRBV7-7	NA	CASSLGGPLETQYF	TGTGCCAGCAGCTTAGGAGGCCCCCTAGAGACCCAGTACTTC
TRBJ2-7	NA	TRBV4-1	NA	CASSQGRFEDLRWEETYEQYF	TGCGCCAGCAGCCAAGGACGCTTTGAAGACTTGAGGTGGGAGGAGACCTACGAGCAGTACTTC
TRBJ1-2	NA	TRBV7-9	NA	CATKAGLHYGYTF	TGTGCCACCAAGGCAGGGTTGCACTATGGCTACACCTTC
TRBJ1-1	once	TRBV5-1	NA	CASSFTWNTEAFF	TGCGCCAGCAGCTTTACTTGGAACACTGAAGCTTTCTTT
TRBJ2-7	NA	TRBV6-6	NA	CASISQVYEQYF	TGTGCCAGCATCTCACAGGTTTACGAGCAGTACTTC
TRBJ2-2	few	TRBV12-5	NA	CASGSGMNPGELFF	TGTGCTAGTGGTTCGGGGATGAATCCCGGGGAGCTGTTTTTT